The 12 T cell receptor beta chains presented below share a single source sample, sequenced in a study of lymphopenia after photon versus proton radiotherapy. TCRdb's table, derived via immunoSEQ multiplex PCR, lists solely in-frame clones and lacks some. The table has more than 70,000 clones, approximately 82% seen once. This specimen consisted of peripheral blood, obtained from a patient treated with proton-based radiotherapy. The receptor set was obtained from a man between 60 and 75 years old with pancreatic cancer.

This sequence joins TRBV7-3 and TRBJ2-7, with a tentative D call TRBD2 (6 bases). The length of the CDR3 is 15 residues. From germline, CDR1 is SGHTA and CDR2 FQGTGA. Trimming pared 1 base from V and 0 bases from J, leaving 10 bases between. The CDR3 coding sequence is TGTGCCAGCAGCTTAAGGGCGGACTACTCCTACGAGCAGTACTTC. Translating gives CASSLRADYSYEQYF. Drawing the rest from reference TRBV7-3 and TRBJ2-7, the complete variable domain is GAGVSQTPSNKVTEKGKYVELRCDPISGHTALYWYRQSLGQGPEFLIYFQGTGAADDSGLPNDRFFAVRPEGSVSTLKIQRTERGDSAVYLCASSLRADYSYEQYFGPGTRLTVT.

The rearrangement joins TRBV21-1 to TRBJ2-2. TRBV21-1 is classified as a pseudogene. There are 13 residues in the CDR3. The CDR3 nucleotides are TGTGCCAGCAACACGGTTCGAACCGGGGAGCTGTTTTTT. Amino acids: CASNTVRTGELFF.

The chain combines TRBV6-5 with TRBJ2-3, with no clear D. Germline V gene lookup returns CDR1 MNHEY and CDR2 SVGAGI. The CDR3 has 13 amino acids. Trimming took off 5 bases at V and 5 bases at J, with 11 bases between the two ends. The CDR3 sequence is CASSRRERDTQYF. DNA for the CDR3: TGTGCCAGCAGTCGAAGAGAAAGAGATACGCAGTATTTT.

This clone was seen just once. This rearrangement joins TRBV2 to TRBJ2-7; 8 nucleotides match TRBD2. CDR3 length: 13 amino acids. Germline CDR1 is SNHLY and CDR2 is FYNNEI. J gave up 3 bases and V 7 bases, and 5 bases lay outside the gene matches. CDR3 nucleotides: TGTGCCAGCACGGGGGGGAGCTACTACGAGCAGTACTTC. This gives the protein CASTGGSYYEQYF.

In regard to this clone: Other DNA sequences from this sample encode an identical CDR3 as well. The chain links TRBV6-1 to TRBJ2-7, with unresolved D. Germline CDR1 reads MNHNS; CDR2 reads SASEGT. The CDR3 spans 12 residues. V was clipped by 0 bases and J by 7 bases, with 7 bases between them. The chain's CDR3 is CASSEAGFEQYF. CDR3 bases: TGTGCCAGCAGTGAAGCCGGATTTGAGCAGTACTTC.

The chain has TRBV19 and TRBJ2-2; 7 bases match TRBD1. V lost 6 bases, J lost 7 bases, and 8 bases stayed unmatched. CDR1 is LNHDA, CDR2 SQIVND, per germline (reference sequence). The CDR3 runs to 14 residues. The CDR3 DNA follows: TGTGCCAGTAGCCAAATAGACAGGGTCGGGGAGCTGTTTTTT. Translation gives CASSQIDRVGELFF. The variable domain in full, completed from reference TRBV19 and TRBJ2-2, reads DGGITQSPKYLFRKEGQNVTLSCEQNLNHDAMYWYRQDPGQGLRLIYYSQIVNDFQKGDIAEGYSVSREKKESFPLTVTSAQKNPTAFYLCASSQIDRVGELFFGEGSRLTVL.

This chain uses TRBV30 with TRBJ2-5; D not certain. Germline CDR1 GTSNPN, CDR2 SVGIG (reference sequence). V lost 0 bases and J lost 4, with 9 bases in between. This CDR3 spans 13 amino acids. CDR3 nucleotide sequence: TGTGCCTGGAGTGTACAAGGAGTAGAGACCCAGTACTTC. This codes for CAWSVQGVETQYF.

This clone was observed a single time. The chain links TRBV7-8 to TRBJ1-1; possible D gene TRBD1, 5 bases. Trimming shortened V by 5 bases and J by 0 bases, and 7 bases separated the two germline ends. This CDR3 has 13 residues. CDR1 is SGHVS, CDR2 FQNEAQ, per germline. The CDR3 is CASSRQMNTEAFF. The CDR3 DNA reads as TGTGCCAGCAGCCGACAGATGAACACTGAAGCTTTCTTT.

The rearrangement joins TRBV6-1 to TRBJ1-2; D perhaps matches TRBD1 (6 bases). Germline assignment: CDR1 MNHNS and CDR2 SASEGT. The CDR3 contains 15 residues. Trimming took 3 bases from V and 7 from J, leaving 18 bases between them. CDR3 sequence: CASSEMQRRGTGYTF. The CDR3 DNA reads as TGTGCCAGCAGTGAGATGCAGAGAAGGGGGACTGGCTACACCTTC.

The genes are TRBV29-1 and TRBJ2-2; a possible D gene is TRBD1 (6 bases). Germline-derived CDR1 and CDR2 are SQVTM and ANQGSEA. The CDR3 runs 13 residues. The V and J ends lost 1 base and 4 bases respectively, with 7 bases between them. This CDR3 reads CSVEARGTGELFF. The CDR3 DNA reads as TGCAGCGTTGAAGCCAGGGGCACCGGGGAGCTGTTTTTT.

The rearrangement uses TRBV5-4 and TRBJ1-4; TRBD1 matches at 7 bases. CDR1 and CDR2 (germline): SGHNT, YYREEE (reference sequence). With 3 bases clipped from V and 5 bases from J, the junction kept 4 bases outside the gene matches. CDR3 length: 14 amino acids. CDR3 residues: CASSSPGQNEKLFF. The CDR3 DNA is TGTGCCAGCAGCTCCCCGGGACAGAATGAAAAACTGTTTTTT.

The CDR3 sequence: CASSEGQGAINEQFF. Written as DNA, the CDR3 is TGTGCCAGCAGTGAGGGACAGGGGGCGATCAATGAGCAGTTCTTC. The chain uses TRBV2 and TRBJ2-1; 12 bases agree with TRBD1. Germline V gene sequence: CDR1 SNHLY, CDR2 FYNNEI. The junction had 3 bases not matched to a gene; V was cut back by 3 bases and J by 6 bases. The CDR3 is made up of 15 amino acids.